This TCR beta chain was found in a study of T-cell reconstitution after alpha-beta-depleted transplantation in children. J lost 2 bases, V lost 7 bases, and 6 bases had no gene match. The germline gives CDR1 SQVTM, CDR2 ANQGSEA. CDR3 length: 14 residues. The authors prepared the TCRbeta library with unique molecular identifiers. One entry per CDR3 protein, called by TCRdb with MiXCR from the PCR reads. The sample contains approximately 1,000,000 distinct CDR3 sequences, about 31% of which appear only once. Regarding this clonotype: As yet, its antigen is unknown.

Whole-study findings and limits: By about two months after transplant, alpha-beta T cells reportedly arose from several hundred graft clones that had expanded. From newly produced T cells came most of the T-cell counts and diversity one year after transplant. In some patients, recipient T cells and intrathymic progenitors surviving conditioning explained high day-60 diversity.

The sequence derives from a boy under three years old who had a stem cell transplant for SCID, so the T cells may come from the graft donor. The chain employs TRBV29-1 and TRBJ2-5; 11 bases align to TRBD2. The sequenced sample was PBMCs, mostly from graft donor cells, obtained 360 days after TCRalphabeta/CD19-depleted stem cell transplant. This CDR3 reads CSAQTSGGQETQYF. The CDR3, as DNA: TGCAGCGCCCAAACTAGCGGGGGACAAGAGACCCAGTACTTC.